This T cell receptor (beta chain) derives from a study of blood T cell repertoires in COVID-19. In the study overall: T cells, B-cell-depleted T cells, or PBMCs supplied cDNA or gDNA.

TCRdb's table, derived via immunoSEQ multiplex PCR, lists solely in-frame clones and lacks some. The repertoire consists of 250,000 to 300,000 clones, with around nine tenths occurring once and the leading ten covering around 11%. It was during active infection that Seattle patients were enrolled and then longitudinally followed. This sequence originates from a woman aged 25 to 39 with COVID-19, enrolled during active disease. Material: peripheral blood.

The CDR3 sequence: CATSVQGRETQYF. The CDR3 DNA reads as TGTGCCACCAGTGTACAGGGACGGGAGACCCAGTACTTC. The rearrangement joins TRBV24-1 to TRBJ2-5; weak D call: TRBD1 (6 bases). V was trimmed by 5 bases and J by 5 bases, leaving 11 bases between them. The CDR3 runs to 13 residues. From germline, CDR1 is KGHDR and CDR2 SFDVKD.